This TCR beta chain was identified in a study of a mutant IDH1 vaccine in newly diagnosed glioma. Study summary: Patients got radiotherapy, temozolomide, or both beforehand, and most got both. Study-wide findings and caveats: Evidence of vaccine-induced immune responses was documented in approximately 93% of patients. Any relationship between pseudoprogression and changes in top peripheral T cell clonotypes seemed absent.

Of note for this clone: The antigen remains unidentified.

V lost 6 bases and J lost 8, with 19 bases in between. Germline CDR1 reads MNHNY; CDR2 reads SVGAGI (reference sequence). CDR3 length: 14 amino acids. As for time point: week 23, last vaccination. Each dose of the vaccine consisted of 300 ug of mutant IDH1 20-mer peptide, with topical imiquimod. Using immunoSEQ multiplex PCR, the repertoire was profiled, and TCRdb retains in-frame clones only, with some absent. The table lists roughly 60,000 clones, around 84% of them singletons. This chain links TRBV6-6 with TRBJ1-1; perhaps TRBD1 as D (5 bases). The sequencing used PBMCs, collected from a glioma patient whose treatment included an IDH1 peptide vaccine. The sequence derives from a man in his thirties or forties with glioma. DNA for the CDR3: TGTGCCAGCAGCCTGGGGCAGGGCAGCGTAGAAGCTTTCTTT. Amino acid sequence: CASSLGQGSVEAFF.